This T cell receptor (beta chain) was profiled in a study of blood T cell repertoires in COVID-19. Study-wide context: Samples taken during acute and convalescent COVID-19 were collected in the United States, Italy and Spain.

In the authors' methods: Amplified reference gene primers provided the basis for estimating nucleated cell counts. Some clones are missing from TCRdb's copy, which holds only in-frame ones; the method was immunoSEQ multiplex PCR. That table furnishes V, J and clone size, whereas the DNA furnished D and trimming. The sample records around 370,000 clones, 90% being singletons. Trimming shortened V by 0 bases and J by 3 bases, and 9 bases separated the two germline ends. Germline values: CDR1 MNHEY, CDR2 SMNVEV (reference sequence). The CDR3 totals 14 residues. Input material: peripheral blood. The rearrangement links TRBV27 to TRBJ2-7, with D maybe TRBD1 (5 bases). This TCR derives from a man aged 18 to 29 with active or convalescent COVID-19. The chain's CDR3 is CASSLSTQGYEQYF. In nucleotides, the CDR3 is TGTGCCAGCAGTTTATCGACTCAGGGCTACGAGCAGTACTTC.